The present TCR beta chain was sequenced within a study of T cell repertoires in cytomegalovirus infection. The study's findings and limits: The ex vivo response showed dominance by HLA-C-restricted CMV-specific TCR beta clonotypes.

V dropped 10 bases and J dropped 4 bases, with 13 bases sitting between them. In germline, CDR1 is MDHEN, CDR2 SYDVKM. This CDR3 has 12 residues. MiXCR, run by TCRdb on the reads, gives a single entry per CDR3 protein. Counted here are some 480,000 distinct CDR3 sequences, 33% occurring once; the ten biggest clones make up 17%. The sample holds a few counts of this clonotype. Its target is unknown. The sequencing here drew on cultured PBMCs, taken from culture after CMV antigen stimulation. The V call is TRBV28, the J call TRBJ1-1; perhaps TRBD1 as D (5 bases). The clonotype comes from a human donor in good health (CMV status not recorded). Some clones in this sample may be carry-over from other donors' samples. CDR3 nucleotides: TGTGCCATCGAGGGGTTGGGCACTGAAGCTTTCTTT. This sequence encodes CAIEGLGTEAFF.